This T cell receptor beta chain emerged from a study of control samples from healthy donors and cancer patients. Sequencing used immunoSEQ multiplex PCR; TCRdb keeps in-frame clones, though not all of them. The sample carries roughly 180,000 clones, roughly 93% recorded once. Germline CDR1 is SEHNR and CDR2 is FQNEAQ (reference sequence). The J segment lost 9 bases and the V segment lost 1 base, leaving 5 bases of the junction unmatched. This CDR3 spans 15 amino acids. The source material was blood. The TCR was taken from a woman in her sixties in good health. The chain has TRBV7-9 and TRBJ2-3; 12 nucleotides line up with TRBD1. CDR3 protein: CASSLDGTGGSTQYF. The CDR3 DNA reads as TGTGCCAGCAGCTTAGATGGGACAGGGGGCTCCACGCAGTATTTT. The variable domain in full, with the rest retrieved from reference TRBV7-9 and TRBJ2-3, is DTGVSQNPRHKITKRGQNVTFRCDPISEHNRLYWYRQTLGQGPEFLTYFQNEAQLEKSRLLSDRFSAERPKGSFSTLEIQRTEQGDSAMYLCASSLDGTGGSTQYFGPGTRLTVL.